This paragraph covers one T cell receptor (beta chain) sequence. Sequenced by immunoSEQ multiplex PCR; TCRdb stores in-frame clones only, minus some. The sample holds around 120,000 clones, around nine tenths seen once. The data are from a study of PD-L1 blockade in urothelial cancer. Study context: In about 2014, patients got going on atezolizumab, taking 1,200 mg intravenously every 3 weeks.

Time point given: peripheral blood 6 weeks after treatment start. Samples were collected from each patient before treatment and during treatment. Each patient gave between 1 and 8 of them in total. Sequencing used PBMCs, obtained around atezolizumab (anti-PD-L1) treatment. The TCR originated in a man aged 55 to 70 with urothelial cancer.

The CDR3 sequence is CASSQRSSGGTDTQYF. Here the CDR3 DNA reads TGTGCCAGCAGCCAACGGTCCAGCGGGGGCACAGATACGCAGTATTTT. V gene TRBV4-2 combines with J gene TRBJ2-3; 7 bases match TRBD2. The CDR3 is 16 amino acids. Losses at the gene ends were 2 bases for V and 1 base for J; bases not matched to a gene: 6. Germline values: CDR1 LGHNA, CDR2 YNFKEQ.